The text below deals with one T cell receptor beta chain. These data are taken from a study of tumor-infiltrating lymphocytes in oesophageal squamous cell carcinoma. The V and J ends lost 0 bases and 3 bases respectively, with 19 bases between them. Germline CDR1 SEHNR, CDR2 FQNEAQ (reference sequence). This CDR3 is 18 amino acids long. TCRdb recomputed calls from the PCR reads with MiXCR, one row per CDR3 protein. The sample includes more than 10,000 distinct CDR3 sequences, less than 55% of them seen just once. Sequenced material: normal esophageal tissue next to the tumor. The chain employs TRBV7-9 and TRBJ2-3, with D possibly TRBD2 on 5 matching bases. This TCR was sampled from a male donor with esophageal squamous cell carcinoma. CDR3 in DNA: TGTGCCAGCAGCTTAGCGGTGCTAGCTCCCACCCGGACAGATACGCAGTATTTT. Translating it yields CASSLAVLAPTRTDTQYF.